This is a list of T cell receptor beta chains from one sample in a study of T cells expressing NK-cell markers. Following a re-call of the 5' RACE reads, TCRdb has one entry per CDR3 protein and lacks DNA. There are fewer than 400,000 distinct CDR3 sequences in the sample, with approximately 11% held by the top ten. Input material: blood T cells: a sorted CD56 or NKG2C T cell subset, CD4+ or CD8+ T cells, or bulk PBMC T cells (not recorded which). The receptors were sampled from a woman between 50 and 59 years old in good health. Both conserved end residues are part of each CDR3.

TRBV5-6,TRBJ2-5,CASSLTSGKETQYF
TRBV6-6,TRBJ2-1,CASNYLGAGDYNEQFF
TRBV29-1,TRBJ1-3,CSVEDGAANTIYF
TRBV24-1,TRBJ2-1,CATSGSTGVVFF
TRBV20-1,TRBJ2-1,CSARGSLVGQFF
TRBV12-3/TRBV12-4,TRBJ2-3,CAILQGSSTDTQYF
TRBV5-4,TRBJ1-3,CASSLPGSGISGNTIYF
TRBV12-3/TRBV12-4,TRBJ2-5,CASTSRVYQETQYF
TRBV5-1,TRBJ2-7,CASRPLAGVGEQYF
TRBV4-1,TRBJ1-5,CASSQAQVSSNQPQHF
TRBV5-1,TRBJ2-1,CASSLEAQSVPNEQFF
TRBV11-2,TRBJ2-1,CASRHGTSGSNEQFF
TRBV24-1,TRBJ2-6,CATSEGGQSPSGANVLTF
TRBV5-1,TRBJ2-1,CASNVAGNNEQFF
TRBV20-1,TRBJ2-1,CSARPPGTRYEQFF
TRBV12-3/TRBV12-4,TRBJ2-1,CASSLALREGREQFF
TRBV3-1,TRBJ2-7,CASSRGTGTYEQYF
TRBV24-1,TRBJ2-1,CATSGTGLYEQFF
TRBV7-9,TRBJ2-7,CASSIWTEAYEQYF
TRBV15,TRBJ2-3,CATSWGLAGVGRNTDTQYF
TRBV24-1,TRBJ2-2,CATRESSTGELFF
TRBV12-5,TRBJ2-3,CASGPWAGPTDTQYF
TRBV11-2,TRBJ2-7,CASSLVAGGFYEQYF
TRBV5-1,TRBJ1-5,CASSLLGQSIEPQHF
TRBV5-1,TRBJ2-3,CASSPGGTDTQYF
TRBV20-1,TRBJ1-1,CSARGDLTEAFF
TRBV20-1,TRBJ2-5,CSLALRGPGPETQYF
TRBV4-2,TRBJ2-1,CASSQDFSDREQFF
TRBV18,TRBJ2-7,CASQGASRSAGQYF
TRBV5-1,TRBJ1-6,CASSLTWGNSPLHF
TRBV5-1,TRBJ1-2,CASRHDRTINYGYTF
TRBV5-1,TRBJ2-5,CASSPGLAGSQETQYF
TRBV15,TRBJ2-3,CATSRQGDEDTQYF
TRBV5-6,TRBJ2-1,CASNYLTGVDDEQFF
TRBV7-2,TRBJ2-5,CASSLNDWGETQYF
TRBV24-1,TRBJ2-1,CATSDPKSTGGHYNEQFF
TRBV27,TRBJ2-3,CASSLSAPPGTDTQYF
TRBV6-1,TRBJ2-1,CASTERVSVNEQFF
TRBV5-5,TRBJ1-5,CASSRGGQGQPQHF
TRBV3-1,TRBJ2-2,CASSQAPTSGTTGELFF